These T cell receptor beta chains were read from a single sample in a study of Ad26.COV2.S vaccination and SARS-CoV-2 variants. Only in-frame clones appear in the TCRdb table, and some are missing; sequencing was by immunoSEQ multiplex PCR. The data show fewer than 900,000 clones, about 90% seen once. The material was peripheral blood, obtained in a trial of Ad26.COV2.S vaccine versus placebo. These receptors all come from a person aged 18 to 65 who received the Ad26.COV2.S COVID-19 vaccine or a placebo. Both conserved end residues are part of each CDR3.

V: TRBV30
J: TRBJ2-1
CDR3: CAYGLAGDRNEQFF

V: TRBV5-6
J: TRBJ1-1
CDR3: CASSLSWSEAFF

V: TRBV3-1/TRBV3-2
J: TRBJ1-6
CDR3: CASSQDSPLHF

V: TRBV19
J: TRBJ2-7
CDR3: CASKMEGALPYEQYF

V: TRBV30
J: TRBJ2-2
CDR3: CAWSETNTGELFF

V: TRBV6-5
J: TRBJ1-2
CDR3: CATGGRGEGYTF

V: TRBV9
J: TRBJ2-2
CDR3: CASSVTYTGELFF

V: TRBV12-3/TRBV12-4
J: TRBJ1-1
CDR3: CASSFKNTEAFF

V: TRBV4-2
J: TRBJ2-7
CDR3: CASSQDTNGFGVYEQYF

V: TRBV21-1
J: TRBJ1-3
CDR3: CASSKVPLFRPPPGNTIYF

V: TRBV6-2/TRBV6-3
J: TRBJ1-6
CDR3: CASSWDLELPLHF

V: TRBV6-4
J: TRBJ2-1
CDR3: CASSAQPGNVGEQFF

V: TRBV19
J: TRBJ2-6
CDR3: CASSGQGAASSGANVLTF

V: TRBV5-4
J: TRBJ1-3
CDR3: CASSLWGGMAGNTIYF

V: TRBV19
J: TRBJ1-5
CDR3: CASSIVNQPQHF

V: TRBV7-9
J: TRBJ1-4
CDR3: CASSLVTTNEKLFF

V: TRBV5-4
J: TRBJ2-7
CDR3: CASSLGDARYYEQYF

V: TRBV19
J: TRBJ2-3
CDR3: CASSNLAGFTDTQYF

V: TRBV6-2/TRBV6-3
J: TRBJ1-5
CDR3: CASSEDREYSQPQHF

V: TRBV21-1
J: TRBJ1-4
CDR3: CASSGQGGNEKLFF

V: TRBV30
J: TRBJ2-6
CDR3: CAWSVQSGANVLTF

V: TRBV7-9
J: TRBJ2-5
CDR3: CASSRAGLDWETQYF

V: TRBV6-5
J: TRBJ1-2
CDR3: CASRILEPHGYTF

V: TRBV2
J: TRBJ2-5
CDR3: CASSPGQGTETQYF

V: TRBV3-1/TRBV3-2
J: TRBJ1-6
CDR3: CASRGAVNSPLHF

V: TRBV6-6
J: TRBJ2-3
CDR3: CASSLESGTDTQYF

V: TRBV30
J: TRBJ2-7
CDR3: CAWSVRNSGEQYF

V: TRBV6-5
J: TRBJ2-7
CDR3: CASIKTYEQYF

V: TRBV7-9
J: TRBJ1-2
CDR3: CASSLEGYYGYTF

V: TRBV9
J: TRBJ1-3
CDR3: CASSVGAYQGGGNTIYF

V: TRBV9
J: TRBJ1-2
CDR3: CASSVGTLIRDGYTF

V: TRBV10-1
J: TRBJ1-1
CDR3: CASIRPTGRYTEAFF

V: TRBV10-1
J: TRBJ1-6
CDR3: CASSGQGDSPLHF

V: TRBV10-3
J: TRBJ2-2
CDR3: CAISVSTGASTGELFF

V: TRBV12-3/TRBV12-4
J: TRBJ2-7
CDR3: CASSSPGGYEQYF

V: TRBV30
J: TRBJ1-1
CDR3: CAWSEGGYTEAFF

V: TRBV6-5
J: TRBJ1-1
CDR3: CASTSGGNTEAFF

V: TRBV4-3
J: TRBJ1-2
CDR3: CASSQDPRFNYGYTF

V: TRBV4-1
J: TRBJ2-3
CDR3: CASSQPRTSGRHRTDTQYF

V: TRBV19
J: TRBJ2-1
CDR3: CASSIAGDIYNEQFF